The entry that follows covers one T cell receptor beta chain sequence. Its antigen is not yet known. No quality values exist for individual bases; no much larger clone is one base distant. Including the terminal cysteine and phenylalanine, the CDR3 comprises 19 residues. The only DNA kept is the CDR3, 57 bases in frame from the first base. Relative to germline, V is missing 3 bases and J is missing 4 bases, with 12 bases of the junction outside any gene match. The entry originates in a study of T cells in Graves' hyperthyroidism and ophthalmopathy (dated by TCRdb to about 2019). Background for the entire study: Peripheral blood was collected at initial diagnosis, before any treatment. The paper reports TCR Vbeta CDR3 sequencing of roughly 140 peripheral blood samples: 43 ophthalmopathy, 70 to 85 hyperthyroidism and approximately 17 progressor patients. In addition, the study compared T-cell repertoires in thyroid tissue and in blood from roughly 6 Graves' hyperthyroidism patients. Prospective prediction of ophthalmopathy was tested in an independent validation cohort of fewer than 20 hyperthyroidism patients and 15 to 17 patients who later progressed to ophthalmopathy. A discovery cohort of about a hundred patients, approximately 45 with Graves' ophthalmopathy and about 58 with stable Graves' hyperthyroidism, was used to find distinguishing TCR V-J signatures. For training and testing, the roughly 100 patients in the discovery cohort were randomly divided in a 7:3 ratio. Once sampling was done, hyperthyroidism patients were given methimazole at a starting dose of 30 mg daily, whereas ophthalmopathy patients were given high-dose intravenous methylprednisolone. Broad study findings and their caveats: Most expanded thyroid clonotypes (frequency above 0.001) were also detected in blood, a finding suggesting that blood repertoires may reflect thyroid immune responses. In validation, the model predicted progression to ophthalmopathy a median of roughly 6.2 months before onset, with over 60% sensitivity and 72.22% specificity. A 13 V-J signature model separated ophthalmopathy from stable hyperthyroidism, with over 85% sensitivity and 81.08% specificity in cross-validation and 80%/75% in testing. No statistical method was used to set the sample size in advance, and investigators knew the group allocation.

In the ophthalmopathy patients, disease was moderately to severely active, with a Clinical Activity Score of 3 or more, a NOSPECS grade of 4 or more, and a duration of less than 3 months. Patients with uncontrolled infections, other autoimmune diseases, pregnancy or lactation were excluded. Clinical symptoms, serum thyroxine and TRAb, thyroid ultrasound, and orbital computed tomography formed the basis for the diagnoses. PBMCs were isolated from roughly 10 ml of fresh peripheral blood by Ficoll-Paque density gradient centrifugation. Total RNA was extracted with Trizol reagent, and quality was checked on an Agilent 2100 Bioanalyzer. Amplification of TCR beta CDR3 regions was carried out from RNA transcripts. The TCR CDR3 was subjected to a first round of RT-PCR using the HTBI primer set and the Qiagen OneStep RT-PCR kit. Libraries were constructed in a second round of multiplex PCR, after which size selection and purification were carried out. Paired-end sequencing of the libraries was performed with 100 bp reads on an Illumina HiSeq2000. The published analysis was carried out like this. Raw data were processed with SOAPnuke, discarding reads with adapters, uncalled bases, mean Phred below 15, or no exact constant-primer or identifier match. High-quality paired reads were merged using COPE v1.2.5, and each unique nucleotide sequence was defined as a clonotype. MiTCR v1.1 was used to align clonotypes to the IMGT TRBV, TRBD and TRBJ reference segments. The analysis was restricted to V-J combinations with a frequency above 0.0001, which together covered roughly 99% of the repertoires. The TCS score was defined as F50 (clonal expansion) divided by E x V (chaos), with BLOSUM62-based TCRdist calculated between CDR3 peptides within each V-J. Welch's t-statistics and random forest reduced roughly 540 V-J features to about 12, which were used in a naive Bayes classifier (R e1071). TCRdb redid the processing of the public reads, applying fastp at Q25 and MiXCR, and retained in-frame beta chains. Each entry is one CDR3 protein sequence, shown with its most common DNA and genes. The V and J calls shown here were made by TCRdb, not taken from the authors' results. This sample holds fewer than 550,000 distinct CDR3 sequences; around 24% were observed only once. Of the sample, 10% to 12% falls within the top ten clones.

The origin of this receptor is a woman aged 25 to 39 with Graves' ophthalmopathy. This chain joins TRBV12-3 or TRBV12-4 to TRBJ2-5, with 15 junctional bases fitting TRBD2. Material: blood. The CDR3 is CASSLRRGTSGRFGETQYF. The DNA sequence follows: TGTGCCAGCAGTTTGAGGAGGGGGACTAGCGGGAGGTTCGGAGAGACCCAGTACTTC.